A few counts support the clone carrying this T cell receptor (beta chain). Its antigen is as yet unknown. This sample is drawn from a study of beta chain features in type 1 diabetes. The investigators reverse transcribed all of the isolated RNA, so they sequenced expressed TCRB transcripts. Sequencing was performed with immunoSEQ multiplex PCR; in TCRdb, only in-frame clones are kept and a portion is missing. Of a few hundred thousand clones listed, over 13% are singletons. The V end lost 4 bases, the J end lost 6 bases, and 22 bases lay between the germline ends. Germline assignment: CDR1 MDHEN and CDR2 SYDVKM. The CDR3 spans 16 residues. Whole-study results and caveats: The study notes PCR might favor shorter templates equally in patients and controls.

The chain couples TRBV28 to TRBJ2-7, with D unclear. This TCR derives from a young woman in good health. Material for sequencing was naive CD4+ T cells from blood. The CDR3 DNA sequence: TGTGCCAGCAGTTCACGATTCGACAACTGGTTAAGCGAGCAGTACTTC. Translated, it gives CASSSRFDNWLSEQYF.